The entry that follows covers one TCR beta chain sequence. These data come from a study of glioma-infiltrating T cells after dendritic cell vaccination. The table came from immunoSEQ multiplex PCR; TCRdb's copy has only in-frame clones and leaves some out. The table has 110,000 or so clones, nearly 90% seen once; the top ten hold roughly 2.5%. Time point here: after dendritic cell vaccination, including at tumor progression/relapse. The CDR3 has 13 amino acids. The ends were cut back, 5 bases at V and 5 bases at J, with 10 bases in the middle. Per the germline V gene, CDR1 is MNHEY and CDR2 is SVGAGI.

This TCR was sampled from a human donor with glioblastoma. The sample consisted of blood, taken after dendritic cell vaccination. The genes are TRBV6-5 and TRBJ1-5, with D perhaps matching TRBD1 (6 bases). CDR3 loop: CASSRTADQPQHF. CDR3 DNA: TGTGCCAGCAGTCGGACAGCAGATCAGCCCCAGCATTTT.